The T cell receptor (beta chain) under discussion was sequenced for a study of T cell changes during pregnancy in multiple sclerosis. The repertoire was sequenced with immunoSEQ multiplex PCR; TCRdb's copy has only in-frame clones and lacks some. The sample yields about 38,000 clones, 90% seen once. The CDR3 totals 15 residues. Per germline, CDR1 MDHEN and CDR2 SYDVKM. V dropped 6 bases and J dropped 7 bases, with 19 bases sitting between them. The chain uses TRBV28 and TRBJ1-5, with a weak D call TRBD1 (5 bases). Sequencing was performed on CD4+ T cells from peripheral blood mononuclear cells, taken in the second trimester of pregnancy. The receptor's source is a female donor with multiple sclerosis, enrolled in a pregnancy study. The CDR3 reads CASSIGGIRGQPQHF. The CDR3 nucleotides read TGTGCCAGCAGCATTGGGGGGATAAGGGGACAGCCCCAGCATTTT.